This T cell receptor (beta chain) was obtained from a study of shared clonotypes between healthy human individuals. As to this clone: Its antigen is still unknown. The sample has other DNA sequences that encode this CDR3 too.

Splitting of each subset's genomic DNA was done evenly across several immunoSEQ plates. The method was immunoSEQ multiplex PCR; TCRdb's version includes in-frame clones alone and lacks a portion of them. The top ten hold around 1.1% of the sample, which has millions of clones, over 85% seen once. Whole-study findings and limits: Sorted-subset sequencing, rarefaction showed, was incomplete despite large depth. Lower generation probabilities were found for non-shared clonotypes than for those shared by all four donors.

The CDR3 has 15 amino acids. Germline V gene data show CDR1 as SEHNR and CDR2 as FQNEAQ (reference sequence). Trimming left V 4 bases short and J 1 base short, with 11 bases between. Only CD45RO-negative cells positively selected for CCR7 counted as naive CD8 cells, so terminally differentiated effector memory CD45RA+ cells were excluded. HIV-negative, healthy adults without recent acute infections or vaccinations were the donors. The chain carries TRBV7-9 and TRBJ2-1; D may be TRBD1 (5 bases). Sequencing was carried out using naive CD8+ T cells sorted from blood. This sequence was found in a young man in good health. The CDR3 region has the DNA TGTGCCAGCAGCTCCCCAGGGTCTTCCTACAATGAGCAGTTCTTC. It translates to CASSSPGSSYNEQFF.